The present T cell receptor beta chain was sequenced within a study of regulatory T cells in long-lasting Graves disease. Arm-PCR of CDR3 regions with iRepertoire HTBI primers generated TCR beta libraries. TCRdb passed the multiplex PCR reads through MiXCR, listing each CDR3 protein once. The sample contains around 450,000 distinct CDR3 sequences, 14% to 15% of which appear only once. This clonotype has ten or more counts. Its antigen is unidentified. An end of the junction differs from the germline gene, which may be a read error. Notes on the study in general: Persistent disease showed a preference for TRBV28, TRBJ1-2 and TRBJ2-5. The number of shared public clonotypes was higher in persistent patients (around 2,700) than new patients (966).

CDR1 is SGHTA and CDR2 is FQGNSA in the germline V gene. This CDR3 contains 12 residues. Indicated time point: newly diagnosed GD, antithyroid drugs for less than 3 months. PBMC-extracted RNA yielded the TCR library. A further study also used this sample, focusing on T cells in Graves' hyperthyroidism and ophthalmopathy. Turning to that study: Blood also carried most thyroid clonotypes expanded above 0.001. A model of 13 V-J features distinguished ophthalmopathy from stable hyperthyroidism.

The sequence was obtained from a woman aged 40 to 50 with Graves disease. The rearrangement uses TRBV7-2 and TRBJ2-7, with 13 positions matching TRBD2. This sample comprised peripheral blood mononuclear cells (PBMCs), obtained at new diagnosis, from a patient treated with antithyroid drugs. The CDR3 DNA sequence: TGTGCCAGCAGCCCCCCTGGACTAGCGGGAGACTTC. Protein product: CASSPPGLAGDF.